This T cell receptor beta chain was obtained from a study of CD8+CD57+ T cells in acquired aplastic anemia. Sequencing was done on patients that had shown CD8+CD57+ cell expansion by flow cytometry. Diagnosis of severe acquired aplastic anemia applied to all patients. Genomic DNA acted as the template from which TCR beta VDJ combination and CDR3 sequence profiling were carried out. One entry per CDR3 protein results from TCRdb running MiXCR on the reads. The table has hundreds of thousands of distinct CDR3 sequences, around 32% seen once; the top ten hold under 0.95%. This clonotype showed up many times. The ends lost 7 bases at V and 3 bases at J; junction bases unmatched: 6. This CDR3 is built from 14 residues. CDR1 SGHTA and CDR2 FQGNSA come from the germline V gene.

What was sequenced was sorted CD4+, CD8+, or CD8+CD57+ T cells (not recorded which) from PBMCs. This receptor was obtained from a human donor with aplastic anemia. V usage is TRBV7-2 and J usage is TRBJ1-1, with 9 bases aligning to TRBD1. The CDR3 loop is CASTRRTGDTEAFF. CDR3 DNA: TGTGCCAGCACCCGAAGGACAGGGGACACTGAAGCTTTCTTT.